This entry describes one T cell receptor (beta chain). Its specificity is unknown. The data were obtained in a study of T cell repertoires in cytomegalovirus infection. About the study: CMV infection plus the matching HLA type was flagged by public TCR beta signatures. Whole-study findings and limits: In two of eight donors, the top clonotype was HLA-C-restricted CMV-specific.

TCRdb itself ran the reads through MiXCR, one entry per CDR3 protein. This sample yields 50,000 or so distinct CDR3 sequences, of which around 18% are seen a single time; roughly 60% belongs to the top ten. The CDR3 covers 13 residues. The V end lost 4 bases, the J end lost 7 bases, and 13 bases lay between the germline ends. The chain recombines TRBV12-3 or TRBV12-4 with TRBJ2-5, with D perhaps being TRBD1 or TRBD2 (5 bases each). Specimen: CD8+ T cells from cultured PBMCs, collected from culture after CMV antigen stimulation. The clonotype originates from a human donor in good health (CMV status not recorded). Some clones in this sample may be carry-over from other donors' samples. This CDR3 reads CASSSVRGGTQYF. In DNA, the CDR3 is TGTGCCAGCAGTTCGGTCCGGGGCGGGACCCAGTACTTC.